This T cell receptor beta chain derives from a study of OX40 agonist ivuxolimab in advanced cancers. The table came from immunoSEQ multiplex PCR; TCRdb's copy has only in-frame clones and leaves some out. The table lists tens of thousands of clones, approximately 81% of them singletons. Germline V gene sequence: CDR1 SNHLY, CDR2 FYNNEI. The CDR3 totals 13 residues. V gave up 6 bases and J gave up 7 bases; unmatched junction bases: 6. The chain employs TRBV2 and TRBJ1-1, with 9 bases lining up with TRBD1. The sample consisted of CD4+ or CD8+ T cells sorted from blood, taken in a trial of the OX40 agonist ivuxolimab. The sequence came from an adult with an advanced solid tumor such as melanoma, head and neck, liver or kidney cancer. CDR3 region: CASRSGTGREAFF. Here the CDR3 DNA reads TGTGCCAGCAGGTCCGGGACAGGGCGTGAAGCTTTCTTT.